The subject of this entry is one T cell receptor (beta chain). In its sample, this clonotype was seen many times. Which antigen it targets is not known. A read error may account for a junction end that differs from germline. Including cysteine and phenylalanine, the CDR3 has 15 amino acids. CDR3 DNA is the only sequence kept; it has 45 bases, read in frame from the first base. CDR1 and CDR2, looked up from the germline V gene, are SGHRS and YFSETQ. The run used an Illumina HiSeq 2500. Quantitative 5'-RACE with molecular barcodes was used to prepare TCR beta libraries. Under the source paper's analysis protocol: A new computational method, built on a probabilistic model of VDJ rearrangement, was used to identify disease-linked TCR variants. TCRdb reanalyzed the raw reads on its own, using fastp at Q25 for trimming and MiXCR for clone calling, and kept in-frame beta chains. Records with the same CDR3 protein are collapsed into one entry carrying the most frequent genes and DNA. Clone size and V and J calls follow TCRdb, not the original study. The sample table lists 750,000 to 850,000 distinct CDR3 sequences, 10% to 15% of them with a count of one. The top ten clonotypes cover just over 0.5% of the sample.

This entry belongs to a study of CD8 T cells in ankylosing spondylitis (dated by TCRdb to between 2016 and 2019). Looking at the study overall: T cell receptor beta repertoires were profiled in healthy donors and ankylosing spondylitis patients so that disease-linked TCR variants could be found. Samples of peripheral blood were taken, and for ankylosing spondylitis patients, synovial fluid was collected as well. In total, the full study cohort was made up of some 110 healthy donors and approximately 27 ankylosing spondylitis patients.

The paper's findings and limits, for the study overall: A TCR beta motif of 8 or 9 highly homologous amino acid variants appeared characteristic of blood from ankylosing spondylitis patients. The disease-linked clones were reported to be significantly enriched in matched synovial fluid samples from ankylosing spondylitis patients. The disease-linked clones showed a CD8+ phenotype and occurred at relatively low frequencies in peripheral blood. Some motif variants were previously reported in synovial fluid and blood of reactive arthritis patients, suggesting common disease-initiation mechanisms.

The sequence links TRBV5-1 to TRBJ2-4; matching of 5 bases hints at TRBD1 as the D gene. This TCR derives from a male donor with ankylosing spondylitis. The specimen was blood, either unsorted or a sorted T cell fraction (not recorded which). In nucleotide form, the sequence is TGTGCCAGCAGCTTAGACAGATTAGCCAAAAACATTCAGTACTTC. Its amino acids are CASSLDRLAKNIQYF.